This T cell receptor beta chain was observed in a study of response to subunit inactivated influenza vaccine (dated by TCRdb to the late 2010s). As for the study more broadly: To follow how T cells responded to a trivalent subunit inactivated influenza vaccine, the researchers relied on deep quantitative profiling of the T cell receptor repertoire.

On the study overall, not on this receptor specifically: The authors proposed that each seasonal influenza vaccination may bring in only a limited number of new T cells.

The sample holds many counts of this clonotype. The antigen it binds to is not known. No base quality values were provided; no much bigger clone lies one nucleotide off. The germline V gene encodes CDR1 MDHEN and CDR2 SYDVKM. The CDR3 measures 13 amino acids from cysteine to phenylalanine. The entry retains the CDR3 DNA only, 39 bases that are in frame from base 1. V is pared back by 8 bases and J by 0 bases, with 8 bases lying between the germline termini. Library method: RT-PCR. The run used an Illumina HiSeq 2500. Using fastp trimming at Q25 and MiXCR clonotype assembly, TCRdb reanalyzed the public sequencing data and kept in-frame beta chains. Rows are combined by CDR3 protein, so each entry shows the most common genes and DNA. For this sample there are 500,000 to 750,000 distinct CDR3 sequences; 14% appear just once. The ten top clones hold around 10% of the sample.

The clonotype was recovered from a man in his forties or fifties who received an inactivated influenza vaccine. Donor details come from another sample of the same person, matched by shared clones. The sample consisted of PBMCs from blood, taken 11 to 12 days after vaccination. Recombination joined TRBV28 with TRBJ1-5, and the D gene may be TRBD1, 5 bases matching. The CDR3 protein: CASEGDSNQPQHF. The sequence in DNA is TGTGCCAGCGAAGGGGATAGCAATCAGCCCCAGCATTTT.